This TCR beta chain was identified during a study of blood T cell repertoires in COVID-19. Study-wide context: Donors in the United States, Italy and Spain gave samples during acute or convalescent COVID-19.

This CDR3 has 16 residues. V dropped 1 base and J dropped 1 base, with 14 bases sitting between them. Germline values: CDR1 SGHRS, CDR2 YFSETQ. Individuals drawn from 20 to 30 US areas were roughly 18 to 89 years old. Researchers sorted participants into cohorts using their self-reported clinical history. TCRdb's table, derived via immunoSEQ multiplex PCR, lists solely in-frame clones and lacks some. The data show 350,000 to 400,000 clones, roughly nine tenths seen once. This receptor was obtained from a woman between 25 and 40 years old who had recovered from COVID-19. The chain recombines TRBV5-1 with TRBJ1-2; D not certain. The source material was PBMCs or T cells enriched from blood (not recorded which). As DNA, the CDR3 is TGCGCCAGCAGCTTGTCGGCTGGAGACTATAACTATGGCTACACCTTC. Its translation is CASSLSAGDYNYGYTF. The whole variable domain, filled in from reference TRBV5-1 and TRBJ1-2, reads KAGVTQTPRYLIKTRGQQVTLSCSPISGHRSVSWYQQTPGQGLQFLFEYFSETQRNKGNFPGRFSGRQFSNSRSEMNVSTLELGDSALYLCASSLSAGDYNYGYTFGSGTRLTVV.